The rows below give T cell receptor beta chains drawn from one sample of a study of blood T cell repertoires in COVID-19. Profiled with immunoSEQ multiplex PCR; TCRdb holds only in-frame clones, not every one. Counted here are just over 350,000 clones, 70% to 90% occurring once; the ten biggest clones make up under 8.5%. Sequencing input: peripheral blood. These TCRs come from a woman aged 55-70 years with COVID-19, enrolled during active disease. Each CDR3 is given with its conserved first and last residue. The order of the fields is J gene, V gene, clone size, D gene, CDR3 protein, CDR3 DNA. D genes are given only for firm matches. Only some rows state a clone size, as once, few, many or a class for expanded clones.

TRBJ1-1	TRBV4-2	few	NA	CASSQDRDTEAFF	TGTGCCAGCAGCCAAGACCGGGATACTGAAGCTTTCTTT
TRBJ1-2	TRBV19	NA	NA	CASSNYRYGYTF	TGTGCCAGTAGTAACTATAGGTATGGCTACACCTTC
TRBJ2-7	TRBV19	NA	NA	CASSIDGYEQYF	TGTGCCAGTAGTATAGACGGCTACGAGCAGTACTTC
TRBJ2-5	TRBV2	NA	NA	CASSSQVQETQYF	TGTGCCAGCAGCTCACAGGTACAAGAGACCCAGTACTTC
TRBJ1-5	TRBV7-2	once	TRBD1	CASSLRTGGLSNQPQHF	TGTGCCAGCAGCTTGCGGACAGGGGGCTTATCTAATCAGCCCCAGCATTTT
TRBJ1-1	TRBV18	few	NA	CASLTGFEAENTEAFF	TGTGCCAGCTTAACAGGGTTCGAGGCCGAAAACACTGAAGCTTTCTTT
TRBJ2-7	TRBV7-6	NA	TRBD2	CASSPGGVPYEQYF	TGTGCCAGCAGCCCGGGGGGGGTACCATACGAGCAGTACTTC
TRBJ2-3	TRBV6-2/TRBV6-3	once	TRBD1	CASSRNRDRGQTQYF	TGTGCCAGCAGTCGAAACCGGGACAGGGGGCAGACGCAGTATTTT
TRBJ2-7	TRBV6-1	NA	NA	CASSGIAVAGPSYEQYF	TGTGCCAGCAGTGGAATAGCGGTCGCGGGGCCCTCCTACGAGCAGTACTTC
TRBJ2-3	TRBV7-8	NA	NA	CASCITSLTDTQYF	TGTGCCAGCTGCATCACTAGCCTCACAGATACGCAGTATTTT
TRBJ2-1	TRBV7-2	few	TRBD2	CASSFTGGQSEQFF	TGTGCCAGCAGCTTCACGGGGGGTCAAAGTGAGCAGTTCTTC
TRBJ2-3	TRBV5-3	NA	TRBD1	CARDTRDRLYTSDTQYF	TGTGCCAGGGACACCAGGGACAGACTCTACACTTCTGATACGCAGTATTTT
TRBJ1-1	TRBV15	NA	NA	CATGRANTEAFF	TGTGCCACCGGCAGGGCGAACACTGAAGCTTTCTTT
TRBJ2-3	TRBV6-2/TRBV6-3	NA	TRBD2	CASSYPRTSGGLTPSTDTQYF	TGTGCCAGCAGTTACCCAAGGACTAGCGGGGGGCTAACCCCTAGCACAGATACGCAGTATTTT
TRBJ1-5	TRBV18	NA	NA	CASSPSGGAKQPQHF	TGTGCCAGCTCACCTTCCGGGGGGGCAAAGCAGCCCCAGCATTTT
TRBJ2-7	TRBV3-1/TRBV3-2	NA	TRBD2	CASSQGLAGTEQYF	TGTGCCAGCAGCCAAGGACTAGCGGGGACCGAGCAGTACTTC
TRBJ2-2	TRBV19	NA	NA	CASSISQMNTGELFF	TGTGCCAGTAGTATCAGTCAGATGAACACCGGGGAGCTGTTTTTT
TRBJ2-5	TRBV6-6	many	TRBD2	CASSRTSGAKETQYF	TGTGCCAGCAGTCGGACTAGCGGGGCTAAGGAGACCCAGTACTTC
TRBJ2-7	TRBV7-2	NA	NA	CASSLSEVGLSEQYF	TGTGCCAGCAGTCTCAGCGAGGTGGGTCTTAGTGAGCAGTACTTC
TRBJ1-3	TRBV6-2/TRBV6-3	once	TRBD1	CASSFDRGTFSGNTIYF	TGTGCCAGCAGTTTTGACAGGGGGACCTTCTCTGGAAACACCATATATTTT
TRBJ1-2	TRBV4-3	NA	NA	CASSQEGGGRSGYTF	TGCGCCAGCAGCCAAGAAGGGGGGGGGCGCAGTGGCTACACCTTC
TRBJ1-1	TRBV6-5	NA	NA	CASSYIVNTEAFF	TGTGCCAGCAGTTATATCGTGAACACTGAAGCTTTCTTT
TRBJ1-2	TRBV2	NA	NA	CASIPSDRNYGYTF	TGTGCCAGCATTCCTTCGGACAGAAACTATGGCTACACCTTC
TRBJ2-7	TRBV5-4	NA	TRBD1	CASSFGTGGPYEQYF	TGTGCCAGCAGCTTCGGGACAGGGGGACCCTACGAGCAGTACTTC
TRBJ2-7	TRBV5-6	once	NA	CASSPRGPYEQYF	TGTGCCAGCAGCCCCCGGGGTCCCTACGAGCAGTACTTC
TRBJ2-1	TRBV7-2	once	NA	CASSIGGTSSNEQFF	TGTGCCAGCAGCATAGGGGGTACTAGTTCCAATGAGCAGTTCTTC
TRBJ1-1	TRBV15	few	NA	CATSWGPGTEAFF	TGTGCCACCAGCTGGGGGCCGGGCACTGAAGCTTTCTTT
TRBJ2-7	TRBV4-1	NA	NA	CASSQGGHYEQYF	TGCGCCAGCAGCCAAGGCGGTCACTACGAGCAGTACTTC
TRBJ1-2	TRBV3-1/TRBV3-2	NA	NA	CASSHDMRWGYTF	TGTGCCAGCAGCCATGATATGCGGTGGGGCTACACCTTC
TRBJ1-1	TRBV5-1	NA	TRBD1	CASRPQGAATEAFF	TGCGCCAGCAGGCCCCAGGGGGCGGCTACTGAAGCTTTCTTT
TRBJ2-2	TRBV5-1	NA	TRBD2	CASSLSLAGVGELFF	TGCGCCAGCAGCTTGAGCCTAGCGGGGGTCGGGGAGCTGTTTTTT
TRBJ1-1	TRBV11-1	NA	NA	CASSLSTGSPGEAFF	TGTGCCAGCAGCTTGTCCACAGGGTCCCCGGGTGAAGCTTTCTTT
TRBJ2-3	TRBV6-5	few	TRBD2	CASTGLAGNTQYF	TGTGCCAGCACGGGACTAGCGGGGAATACGCAGTATTTT
TRBJ2-1	TRBV7-2	once	TRBD2	CASSLYRGGGFNEQFF	TGTGCCAGCAGCTTATATCGGGGCGGGGGGTTTAATGAGCAGTTCTTC
TRBJ2-1	TRBV6-5	NA	TRBD2	CASRSISGGADEQFF	TGTGCCAGCAGATCAATTAGCGGGGGGGCCGATGAGCAGTTCTTC
TRBJ2-3	TRBV24-1	once	TRBD2	CATSDSRGAGDTQYF	TGTGCCACCAGTGATTCTAGGGGAGCGGGGGATACGCAGTATTTT
TRBJ2-7	TRBV11-1	NA	NA	CASSSTGKGSYEQYF	TGTGCCAGCAGCTCCACAGGGAAGGGAAGCTACGAGCAGTACTTC
TRBJ1-2	TRBV6-5	NA	TRBD1	CASSLTDRAGYTF	TGTGCCAGCAGCCTAACGGACAGGGCGGGCTACACCTTC
TRBJ2-2	TRBV2	NA	NA	CASSAYNSGTGELFF	TGTGCCAGCAGTGCCTATAACTCAGGGACCGGGGAGCTGTTTTTT
TRBJ1-2	TRBV6-2/TRBV6-3	few	NA	CASSPTESYGYTF	TGTGCCAGCAGTCCCACAGAGAGCTATGGCTACACCTTC
TRBJ2-7	TRBV5-1	NA	TRBD2	CASSLALGTSGVSEQYF	TGCGCCAGCAGCTTGGCTTTGGGGACTAGCGGGGTTAGCGAGCAGTACTTC
TRBJ2-1	TRBV19	NA	NA	CASSLHTTSGYNEQFF	TGTGCCAGTAGTCTCCACACCACCTCGGGATACAATGAGCAGTTCTTC
TRBJ1-6	TRBV15	NA	NA	CATSREGRGGNSPLHF	TGTGCCACCAGCAGAGAGGGCCGGGGGGGAAATTCACCCCTCCACTTT